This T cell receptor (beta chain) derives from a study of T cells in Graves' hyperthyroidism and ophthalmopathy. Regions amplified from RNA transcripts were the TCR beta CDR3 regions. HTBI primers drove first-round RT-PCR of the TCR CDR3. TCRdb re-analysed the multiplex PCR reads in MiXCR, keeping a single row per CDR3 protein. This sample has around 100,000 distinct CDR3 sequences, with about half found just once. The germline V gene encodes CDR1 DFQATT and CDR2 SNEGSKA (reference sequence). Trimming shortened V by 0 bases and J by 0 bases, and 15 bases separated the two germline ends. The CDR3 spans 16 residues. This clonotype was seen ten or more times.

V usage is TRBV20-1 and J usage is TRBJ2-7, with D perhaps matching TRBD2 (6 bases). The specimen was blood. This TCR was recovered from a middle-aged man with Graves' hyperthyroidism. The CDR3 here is CSARDIPRGGSYEQYF. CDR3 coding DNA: TGCAGTGCTAGAGATATACCGCGGGGAGGCTCCTACGAGCAGTACTTC.